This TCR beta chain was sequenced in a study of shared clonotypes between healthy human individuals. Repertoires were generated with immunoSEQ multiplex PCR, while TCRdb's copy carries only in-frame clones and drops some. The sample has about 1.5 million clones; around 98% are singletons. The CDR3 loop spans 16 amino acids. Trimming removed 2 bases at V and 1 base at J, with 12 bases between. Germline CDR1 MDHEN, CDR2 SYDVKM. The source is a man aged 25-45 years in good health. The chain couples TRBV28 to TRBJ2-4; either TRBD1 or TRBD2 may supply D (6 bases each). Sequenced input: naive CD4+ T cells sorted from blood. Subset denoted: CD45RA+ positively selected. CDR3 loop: CASSLPGAGAKNIQYF. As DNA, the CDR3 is TGTGCCAGCAGTTTACCGGGGGCGGGGGCCAAAAACATTCAGTACTTC. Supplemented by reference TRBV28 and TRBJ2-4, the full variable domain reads DVKVTQSSRYLVKRTGEKVFLECVQDMDHENMFWYRQDPGLGLRLIYFSYDVKMKEKGDIPEGYSVSREKKERFSLILESASTNQTSMYLCASSLPGAGAKNIQYFGAGTRLSVL.